This is a list of T cell receptor beta chains from one sample in a study of CXCR3-negative and CXCR3-positive naive CD8 T cells. TCRdb reprocessed the 5' RACE reads, keeping one entry per CDR3 protein, no DNA. The sample has about 130,000 distinct CDR3 sequences. Sample: naive CXCR3- CD8+ T cells from blood. The source of these receptors is a human donor in good health. Some clones in this sample may be carry-over from other donors' samples. Each CDR3 is given with its conserved first and last residue.

j_gene,v_gene,len,CDR3aa
TRBJ2-5,TRBV27,13,CASSLVVQETQYF
TRBJ1-5,TRBV19,16,CASSPEFRDRDQPQHF
TRBJ1-1,TRBV6-1,18,CASRGSGDRGLVNTEAFF
TRBJ2-7,TRBV15,13,CATSRGVPYEQYF
TRBJ2-7,TRBV9,15,CASSRAEGFPYEQYF
TRBJ2-7,TRBV5-1,14,CASSLTGISYEQYF
TRBJ2-2,TRBV5-1,13,CASSLDNTGELFF
TRBJ2-7,TRBV27,13,CASSHGLTYEQYF
TRBJ2-3,TRBV5-5,19,CASSLASPAGTGHTDTQYF
TRBJ1-1,TRBV25-1,11,CASGVLEEAFF
TRBJ2-7,TRBV29-1,15,CSVRKPGQGYYEQYF
TRBJ2-1,TRBV9,16,CASSAIGTSGNNEQFF
TRBJ2-2,TRBV3-1,15,CASSYRGRSTGELFF
TRBJ2-7,TRBV21-1,17,CASSKAHRDRVSYEQYF
TRBJ1-1,TRBV29-1,15,CSVEATGGFLTEAFF
TRBJ2-1,TRBV5-1,16,CASSSGQGASYNEQFF
TRBJ2-3,TRBV6-4,15,CASSDSTGGPDTQYF
TRBJ2-1,TRBV29-1,11,CSVPNGTSPGF
TRBJ1-2,TRBV4-2,15,CASSPRDFSFDGYTF
TRBJ2-1,TRBV12-3/TRBV12-4,14,CASRVAGGLNEQFF
TRBJ2-3,TRBV29-1,13,CSILQGFGDTQYF
TRBJ1-5,TRBV6-2/TRBV6-3,12,CASSYSPQPQHF
TRBJ2-1,TRBV15,17,CATSRDFRDREVYEQFF
TRBJ2-5,TRBV10-3,14,CAIRDGGEQETQYF
TRBJ2-7,TRBV5-1,16,CASSLIPGGELGEQYF
TRBJ1-1,TRBV28,14,CASSLRVGRTEAFF
TRBJ1-2,TRBV9,14,CASSVDGTDYGYTF
TRBJ2-5,TRBV7-9,13,CASSPPGSETQYF
TRBJ2-7,TRBV29-1,13,CSAKAGGDYEQYF
TRBJ2-5,TRBV20-1,15,CSATSFLAGWETQYF
TRBJ2-7,TRBV14,15,CASSEMREASYEQYF
TRBJ2-3,TRBV20-1,14,CSARVTPNTDTQYF
TRBJ2-7,TRBV7-2,15,CASSPLTSGGEEQYF
TRBJ2-3,TRBV28,15,CASSLVGAGTDTQYF
TRBJ1-1,TRBV5-1,14,CASSLDPVNTEAFF